What follows are 8 T cell receptor beta chains derived from one specimen sequenced in a study of blood T cell repertoires in COVID-19. TCRdb keeps only in-frame clones here, not all; method: immunoSEQ multiplex PCR. The sample shows 55,000 to 90,000 clones, about 91% of them seen only once. The sample comprised peripheral blood. All receptors derive from a human donor with active COVID-19. The donor label of this sample is uncertain.

In this sample, this clone turned up once. This rearrangement joins TRBV7-8 to TRBJ2-5; 7 positions agree with TRBD1. CDR1 is SGHVS, CDR2 FQNEAQ, per germline. The CDR3 sequence is 15 residues long. After removal of 1 base from V and 1 base from J, the junction contained 3 bases not matched to a gene. The chain's CDR3 is CASSLGTGLQETQYF. In DNA, the CDR3 is TGTGCCAGCAGCTTAGGGACAGGCCTCCAAGAGACCCAGTACTTC.

The chain is built from TRBV20-1 and TRBJ1-2; TRBD1 aligns across 8 bases. Trimming took 3 bases from V and 0 from J; bases not matched to a gene: 9. CDR1 is DFQATT and CDR2 is SNEGSKA in the germline V gene (reference sequence). The length of the CDR3 is 16 residues. CDR3 residues: CSASRGQANSNYGYTF. CDR3 DNA sequence: TGCAGTGCTAGTCGGGGACAGGCGAACTCTAACTATGGCTACACCTTC.

This chain connects TRBV6-2 or TRBV6-3 to TRBJ2-7, with D possibly TRBD2 on 6 matching bases. V was cut by 5 bases and J by 2 bases, with 13 bases left in between. The CDR3 is made up of 14 amino acids. The germline gives CDR1 MNHEY, CDR2 SVGEGT. This chain's CDR3 is CASSLGTGAYEQYF. The CDR3 DNA reads as TGTGCCAGCAGTCTTGGGACGGGGGCCTACGAGCAGTACTTC.

The chain uses TRBV11-3 and TRBJ1-4; D gene uncertain. The germline CDR1 and CDR2 sequences are SGHNT and YENEEA. The CDR3 spans 14 residues. V was shortened by 0 bases and J by 4 bases, with 6 bases between the two germline ends. CDR3 sequence reads: CASSLDPVNEKLFF. In nucleotides, the CDR3 is TGTGCCAGCAGCTTAGATCCAGTTAATGAAAAACTGTTTTTT.

This chain uses TRBV25-1 with TRBJ1-4; D unresolved. The V and J ends lost 0 bases and 8 bases respectively, with 10 bases between them. CDR1 is MGHDK and CDR2 is SYGVNS in the germline V gene. The CDR3 is made up of 14 amino acids. CDR3 sequence: CASSEYRSWEKLFF. CDR3 sequence (DNA): TGTGCCAGCAGTGAATATCGTAGTTGGGAAAAACTGTTTTTT.

A word on this clone: One end of the junction is discordant with germline, which a read error may explain. This rearrangement joins TRBV5-6 to TRBJ2-1, with 12 nucleotides matching TRBD1. This CDR3 contains 17 residues. The germline V gene has CDR1 SGHDT and CDR2 YYEEEE. CDR3 region: CASSSRGGTGGNNGQFF. The CDR3 bases are TGTGCCAGCAGCTCTCGAGGAGGGACAGGGGGCAACAATGGGCAGTTCTTC.

This chain joins TRBV6-5 and TRBJ2-7; 7 bases match TRBD1. CDR3 length equals 15 residues. From germline, CDR1 is MNHEY and CDR2 SVGAGI. The trim removed 6 bases at V and 2 bases at J, leaving 10 bases unmatched. The CDR3 DNA follows: TGTGCCAGCAGGATCGACAGGGCGGCTACCTACGAGCAGTACTTC. It is translated as CASRIDRAATYEQYF.

The V and J genes are TRBV24-1 and TRBJ1-2, with TRBD1 matching 8 bases. With V trimmed by 5 bases and J by 8 bases, 18 bases remained unmatched. The CDR3 runs 17 residues. Germline CDR1 KGHDR, CDR2 SFDVKD. The CDR3 nucleotides read TGTGCCACCAGTGCCACTGGACAGGGCCCCGAGGAGGAGGGCTACACCTTC. It translates to CATSATGQGPEEEGYTF.